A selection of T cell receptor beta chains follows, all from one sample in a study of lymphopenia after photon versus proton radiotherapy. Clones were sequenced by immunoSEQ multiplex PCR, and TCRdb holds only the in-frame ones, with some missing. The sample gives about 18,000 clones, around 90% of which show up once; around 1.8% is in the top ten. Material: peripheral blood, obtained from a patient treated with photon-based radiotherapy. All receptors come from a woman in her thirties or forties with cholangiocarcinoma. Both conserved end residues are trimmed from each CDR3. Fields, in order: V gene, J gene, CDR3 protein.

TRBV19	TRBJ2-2	ASSIQGNTGELF
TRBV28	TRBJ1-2	ASSNSKQGNYGYT
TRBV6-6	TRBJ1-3	ASTSGAVPSGNTIY
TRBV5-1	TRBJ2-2	ASSSTTGELF
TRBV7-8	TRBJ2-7	ASSLASGQHAGEQY
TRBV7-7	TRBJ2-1	ASSLGRGEQF
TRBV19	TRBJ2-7	ASRGPRGVYEQY
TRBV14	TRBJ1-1	ASSAGMNTEAF
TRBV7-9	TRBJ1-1	ASSNMNTEAF
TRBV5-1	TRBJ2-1	ASSFGSSGGAYEQF
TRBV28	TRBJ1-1	ASSFDRVVTEAF
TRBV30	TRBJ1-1	AWSRLELNTEAF
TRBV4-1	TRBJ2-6	ASSQERAGGANVLT
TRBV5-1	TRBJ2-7	ASSLEGQGHEQY
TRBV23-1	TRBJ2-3	ASSQSFHEGGSDTQY
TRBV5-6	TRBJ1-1	ASSLVGLGEVAF
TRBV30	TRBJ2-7	AWSPSGTQQY
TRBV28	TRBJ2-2	ASSLPRRVIGELF
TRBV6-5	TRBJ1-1	ASNPGSQRTEAF